This TCR beta chain was sequenced in a study of CD8 T cells in Susac syndrome. In the study overall: Blood was drawn from Susac syndrome patients while they were therapy-naive, on corticosteroids, or on intravenous immunoglobulin alone.

Random hexamers served to reverse transcribe about 0.5 to 1 ug RNA. TCRdb recomputed calls from the immunoSEQ multiplex PCR reads with MiXCR, one row per CDR3 protein. This table has some 180,000 distinct CDR3 sequences, around 94% appearing once. V was clipped by 4 bases and J by 2 bases, with 12 bases between them. Germline V gives CDR1 MGHDK, CDR2 SYGVNS. The CDR3 runs 14 residues. This clonotype appeared a single time. The clonotype was recovered from a human donor with Susac syndrome. The V gene is TRBV25-1, the J gene TRBJ2-7, with D perhaps TRBD1 (5 bases). Sample: CD4+ T cells from PBMCs. The CDR3 region has the DNA TGTGCCAGCAGTGGGTCAGGGCGCGCCTACGAGCAGTACTTC. Protein product: CASSGSGRAYEQYF.